This record concerns one TCR beta chain sequence. Its target is not known. The CDR3 has 18 residues. V gave up 1 base and J gave up 0 bases, with 16 bases separating them. Germline values: CDR1 MGHDK, CDR2 SYGVNS. TCRdb's table, derived via immunoSEQ multiplex PCR, lists solely in-frame clones and lacks some. Of roughly 80,000 clones in the sample, 90% to 95% are singletons; the top ten hold about 0.61%. The entry originates in a study of cytomegalovirus exposure and HLA in healthy donors. Findings and caveats of the study: Both high specificity and high sensitivity reportedly marked the classifier's diagnosis of cytomegalovirus status. According to a subsequent analysis, TCR clusters from the first cohort were inclined to appear together in the 130 or so validation repertoires. The study put about 180 TCR beta chains on its list as cytomegalovirus-associated.

A 120-subject validation cohort, separate from the approximately 610-subject first cohort, supplied the donors. The receptor comes from a man aged 18 to 29 in good health and CMV-seronegative. The rearrangement uses TRBV25-1 and TRBJ2-1, with D maybe TRBD2 (6 bases). Material: PBMCs. CDR3 nucleotide sequence: TGTGCCAGCAGTGAATTCCGCCTAGCGTTGATCTCCTACAATGAGCAGTTCTTC. This translates into CASSEFRLALISYNEQFF. The complete variable domain, with remaining parts taken from reference TRBV25-1 and TRBJ2-1, reads EADIYQTPRYLVIGTGKKITLECSQTMGHDKMYWYQQDPGMELHLIHYSYGVNSTEKGDLSSESTVSRIRTEHFPLTLESARPSHTSQYLCASSEFRLALISYNEQFFGPGTRLTVL.